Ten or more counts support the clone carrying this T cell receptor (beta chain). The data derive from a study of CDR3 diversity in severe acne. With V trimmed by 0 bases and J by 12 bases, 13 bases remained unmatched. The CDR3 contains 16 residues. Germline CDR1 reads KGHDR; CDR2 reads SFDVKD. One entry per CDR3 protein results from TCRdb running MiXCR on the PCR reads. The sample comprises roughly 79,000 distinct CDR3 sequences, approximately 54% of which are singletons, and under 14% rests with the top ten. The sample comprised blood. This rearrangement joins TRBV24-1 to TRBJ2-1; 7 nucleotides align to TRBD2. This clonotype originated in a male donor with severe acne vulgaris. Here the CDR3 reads CATSDLGPLWGGGQFF. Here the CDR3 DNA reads TGTGCCACCAGTGATTTGGGCCCATTGTGGGGGGGAGGGCAGTTCTTC.